This T cell receptor (beta chain) was documented in a study of CD8+CD57+ T cells in acquired aplastic anemia. Study details: Sorted CD4+ plus CD8+ cells gave DNA averaging roughly 3.2 ug. Read counts for CD4+ cells (from healthy donors) averaged around 10 million.

TCR beta VDJ and CDR3 profiles were obtained from a genomic DNA template. A single record per CDR3 protein comes from TCRdb applying MiXCR to the reads. The table has about 210,000 distinct CDR3 sequences, 30% to 35% seen once. This clonotype was counted between two and nine times. The material sequenced was sorted CD4+, CD8+, or CD8+CD57+ T cells (not recorded which) from PBMCs. This TCR derives from a human donor in good health, serving as a control.

This CDR3 is CASSPDRVNEQYF. Written as DNA, the CDR3 is TGTGCCAGCAGCCCAGACAGGGTCAACGAGCAGTACTTC. The rearrangement uses TRBV7-7 and TRBJ2-7; 7 bases are a match to TRBD1. V was clipped by 5 bases and J by 5 bases; unmatched bases: 6. Looked up from germline, CDR1 is SSHAT and CDR2 is FNYEAQ (reference sequence). The CDR3 has 13 residues.